Shown below are 26 T cell receptor beta chains from a single sample sequenced in a study of T cell changes during pregnancy in multiple sclerosis. Assay: immunoSEQ multiplex PCR; the TCRdb copy retains only in-frame clones and omits some. The table lists about 47,000 clones, approximately 92% of them singletons. The input for sequencing was CD8+ T cells from peripheral blood mononuclear cells, taken in the second trimester of pregnancy. The receptors derive from a female donor with multiple sclerosis, enrolled in a pregnancy study.

The chain joins TRBV6-6 to TRBJ2-7; D is unresolved. CDR3 size: 12 residues. CDR1 and CDR2 (germline): MNHNY, SVGAGI (reference sequence). Trimming shortened V by 3 bases and J by 7 bases, and 10 bases separated the two germline ends. This CDR3 is CASSYFSGEQYF. CDR3 DNA sequence: TGTGCCAGCAGTTATTTTTCGGGTGAGCAGTACTTC.

The chain couples TRBV5-1 to TRBJ2-3; possibly TRBD1 for D (6 bases). This CDR3 contains 16 residues. V gave up 1 base and J gave up 0 bases, with 12 bases separating them. Germline CDR1 SGHRS, CDR2 YFSETQ. CDR3 amino acids: CASSLLGQTSTDTQYF. In DNA, the CDR3 is TGCGCCAGCAGCTTGTTGGGACAAACTAGCACAGATACGCAGTATTTT.

The rearrangement uses TRBV21-1 and TRBJ2-1; the table names TRBD1, a call not compared with the DNA. TRBV21-1 is listed as a pseudogene. The CDR3 loop spans 12 amino acids. The CDR3 sequence is CASNSGYNEQFF. In DNA, the CDR3 is TGTGCCAGCAACTCAGGTTACAATGAGCAGTTCTTC.

The genes are TRBV6-6 and TRBJ2-2, with D unresolved. There are 14 residues in the CDR3. Germline values: CDR1 MNHNY, CDR2 SVGAGI (reference sequence). V was shortened by 0 bases and J by 4 bases, with 6 bases between the two germline ends. CDR3 nucleotides: TGTGCCAGCAGTTACTCGACTGGCACCGGGGAGCTGTTTTTT. It is translated as CASSYSTGTGELFF.

The V call is TRBV11-2, the J call TRBJ2-7, with 8 bases that match TRBD1. This CDR3 is 14 amino acids long. In germline, CDR1 is SGHAT, CDR2 FQNNGV. V lost 3 bases to trimming and J lost 4 bases; unmatched junction nucleotides: 5. CDR3 residues: CASSFPTGAYEQYF. The CDR3, as DNA: TGTGCCAGCAGCTTCCCGACAGGGGCATACGAGCAGTACTTC.

The chain is built from TRBV6-5 and TRBJ2-5; tentatively, D is TRBD1 (6 bases). V was shortened by 0 bases and J by 5 bases, with 13 bases between the two germline ends. There are 15 residues in the CDR3. The germline V gene encodes CDR1 MNHEY and CDR2 SVGAGI. The CDR3 here is CASSYSGASSETQYF. CDR3 DNA sequence: TGTGCCAGCAGTTACTCGGGGGCCTCGTCGGAGACCCAGTACTTC.

The chain combines TRBV12-5 with TRBJ2-5; D might be TRBD2 (7 bases). The CDR3 consists of 15 residues. From germline, CDR1 is LGHNT and CDR2 FRNRAP. The V end lost 3 bases, the J end lost 5 bases, and 16 bases lay between the germline ends. CDR3 protein: CASGFWGGRGETQYF. As DNA, the CDR3 is TGTGCTAGTGGTTTCTGGGGGGGCCGAGGGGAGACCCAGTACTTC.

The chain employs TRBV4-1 and TRBJ2-7; D might be TRBD1 (6 bases). CDR1 is MGHRA, CDR2 YSYEKL, per germline. CDR3 length: 15 residues. Trimming removed 6 bases from V and 2 bases from J, with 17 bases in between. In DNA, the CDR3 is TGCGCCAGCAGACGGGCCCTGGACAGAACCTACGAGCAGTACTTC. Translating gives CASRRALDRTYEQYF.

Concerning this clone: This sample also contains other DNA sequences that code for the same CDR3. The J gene is TRBJ1-2, the V gene TRBV7-9, with D maybe TRBD1 (6 bases). Between the trimmed V and J ends, which lost 5 bases and 8 bases, there was a span of 12 bases. The CDR3 runs to 12 residues. In germline, CDR1 is SEHNR, CDR2 FQNEAQ (reference sequence). In nucleotides, the CDR3 is TGTGCCAGCAGCCTCGGTGGGGGCGGCTACACCTTC. Protein sequence: CASSLGGGGYTF.

J is TRBJ2-2 and V is TRBV4-2; TRBD2 is a possible D gene (6 bases). Trimming removed 3 bases from V and 3 bases from J, with 11 bases in between. CDR1 is LGHNA and CDR2 is YNFKEQ in the germline V gene. This CDR3 contains 15 residues. The chain's CDR3 is CASSHLTGDTGELFF. The CDR3 DNA follows: TGTGCCAGCAGCCATCTGACGGGGGACACCGGGGAGCTGTTTTTT.

The chain uses TRBV27 and TRBJ2-1; 8 bases line up with TRBD1. J gave up 2 bases and V 5 bases, and 5 bases lay outside the gene matches. The germline V gene encodes CDR1 MNHEY and CDR2 SMNVEV (reference sequence). This CDR3 has 15 amino acids. The CDR3 is CASSVRDRPYNEQFF. DNA of the CDR3: TGTGCCAGCAGTGTCCGGGACAGGCCCTACAATGAGCAGTTCTTC.

V usage is TRBV10-2 and J usage is TRBJ2-3; TRBD2 matches 12 bases. Germline trimming cut 8 bases from V and 6 bases from J; bases unmatched to any gene: 15. The CDR3 runs 17 residues. The germline V gene has CDR1 WSHSY and CDR2 SAAADI. This CDR3 is CASSDTELAGGMDTQYF. The DNA of the CDR3 is TGCGCCAGCTCTGATACGGAGCTAGCGGGGGGGATGGATACGCAGTATTTT.

The DNA of the CDR3 is TGTGCCAGTAGTATAGATCATAGAGACGAGCAGTACTTC. Amino acid sequence: CASSIDHRDEQYF. The V and J genes are TRBV19 and TRBJ2-7, with D unclear. Germline assignment: CDR1 LNHDA and CDR2 SQIVND (reference sequence). Trimming removed 0 bases from V and 5 bases from J, with 8 bases in between. This CDR3 has 13 amino acids.

This clone was seen once. This chain joins TRBV6-1 and TRBJ1-4; TRBD1 agrees at 7 bases. The CDR3 covers 13 residues. CDR1 is MNHNS and CDR2 is SASEGT in the germline V gene. V shed 5 bases and J 6 bases; nucleotides not matched to a gene: 3. This CDR3 reads CASSRGTDEKLFF. CDR3 DNA sequence: TGTGCCAGCAGTAGGGGGACAGATGAAAAACTGTTTTTT.

The chain couples TRBV2 to TRBJ2-1; 8 bases map to TRBD2. J was trimmed by 6 bases and V by 6 bases; bases with no gene match: 1. Germline V CDR1 and CDR2: SNHLY, FYNNEI. CDR3 length equals 12 residues. The CDR3 nucleotides read TGTGCCAGCAGGGGACTAGTCAATGAGCAGTTCTTC. Amino acids: CASRGLVNEQFF.

V usage is TRBV5-6 and J usage is TRBJ1-1; D remains unclear. V lost 0 bases and J lost 7, with 13 bases in between. There are 14 residues in the CDR3. Germline values: CDR1 SGHDT, CDR2 YYEEEE. CDR3 coding DNA: TGTGCCAGCAGCTTGGGTTCCCGAGGATATGAAGCTTTCTTT. Amino acids: CASSLGSRGYEAFF.

V is TRBV5-8 and J is TRBJ2-4; TRBD2 matches at 12 bases. J was trimmed by 1 base and V by 7 bases; bases with no gene match: 12. Looked up from germline, CDR1 is SGHTS and CDR2 is YDEGEE. The CDR3 runs 18 residues. In nucleotides, the CDR3 is TGTGCCAGCCCTGGAGGGCTAGCGGGGGGGCGGGCCAAAAACATTCAGTACTTC. It encodes CASPGGLAGGRAKNIQYF.

This chain connects TRBV28 to TRBJ2-3; 10 bases agree with TRBD1. The CDR3 length is 17 residues. The germline CDR1 and CDR2 sequences are MDHEN and SYDVKM. The V segment lost 6 bases and the J segment 3 bases; nucleotides outside the gene matches: 12. Written as DNA, the CDR3 is TGTGCCAGCAGCCCCTTACCGGGACAGGGGCCGACAGATACGCAGTATTTT. It encodes CASSPLPGQGPTDTQYF.

V is TRBV6-5 and J is TRBJ2-1; D may be TRBD2 (6 bases). V gave up 0 bases and J gave up 8 bases, with 14 bases separating them. Per germline, CDR1 MNHEY and CDR2 SVGAGI. The CDR3 sequence is 15 residues long. The DNA of the CDR3 is TGTGCCAGCAGTTACTCTTCCACTAGCCCCCATGAGCAGTTCTTC. As protein: CASSYSSTSPHEQFF.

This chain's CDR3 is CASSLGVQGDEQYF. CDR3 nucleotide sequence: TGCGCCAGCAGCTTGGGGGTACAGGGGGACGAGCAGTACTTC. This chain links TRBV5-1 with TRBJ2-7; 8 bases map to TRBD1. With V trimmed by 0 bases and J by 5 bases, 4 bases remained unmatched. The CDR3 totals 14 residues. Germline loops: CDR1 SGHRS, CDR2 YFSETQ.

The chain recombines TRBV9 with TRBJ1-5, with D unclear. The V end was cut by 3 bases, the J end by 0 bases, with 10 bases between. The CDR3 has 15 residues. Germline loops: CDR1 SGDLS, CDR2 YYNGEE. The CDR3 DNA sequence: TGTGCCAGCAGCGCTACCGACATTAGCAATCAGCCCCAGCATTTT. This codes for CASSATDISNQPQHF.

The sample holds one count of this clone. This chain joins TRBV7-9 and TRBJ1-1; D may be TRBD1 (5 bases). Trimming pared 5 bases from V and 1 base from J, leaving 8 bases between. This CDR3 comprises 13 residues. Germline V gene data show CDR1 as SEHNR and CDR2 as FQNEAQ (reference sequence). This chain's CDR3 is CASSPQGNTEAFF. The CDR3 DNA reads TGTGCCAGCAGCCCCCAGGGGAACACTGAAGCTTTCTTT.

The rearrangement links TRBV7-9 to TRBJ2-7, with 16 bases fitting TRBD2. Trimming at V came to 4 bases and at J to 0 bases, leaving 9 bases not matched to a gene. The CDR3 totals 19 residues. Germline V gene sequence: CDR1 SEHNR, CDR2 FQNEAQ (reference sequence). CDR3 coding DNA: TGTGCCAGCAGCTGGGGACTAGCGGGGGGGAGGACCAGCTCCTACGAGCAGTACTTC. Translated, it gives CASSWGLAGGRTSSYEQYF.

Concerning this clone: The sample contains more than one DNA sequence encoding this CDR3. V is TRBV30 and J is TRBJ1-1; D is unclear. Between the trimmed V and J ends, which lost 3 bases and 3 bases, there was a span of 11 bases. CDR3 length: 13 residues. Germline CDR1 GTSNPN, CDR2 SVGIG (reference sequence). The CDR3, as DNA: TGTGCCTGGAGCGTAGGAGAGGACACTGAAGCTTTCTTT. The encoded protein is CAWSVGEDTEAFF.

The V gene is TRBV7-6, the J gene TRBJ2-3; TRBD2 is a possible D gene (7 bases). V lost 6 bases, J lost 2 bases, and 21 bases lay in between. This CDR3 has 17 amino acids. Germline V gene sequence: CDR1 SGHVS, CDR2 FNYEAQ. The CDR3 DNA reads TGTGCCAGCAGTTCGATAGGGTGGGAGGGGGACACAGATACGCAGTATTTT. Amino acids: CASSSIGWEGDTDTQYF.

The CDR3 is CASNDLDQASETQYF. The DNA for the CDR3 is TGTGCCAGCAATGACCTCGATCAGGCTTCGGAGACCCAGTACTTC. The chain couples TRBV6-1 to TRBJ2-5, with no clear D. This CDR3 is built from 15 residues. Germline loops: CDR1 MNHNS, CDR2 SASEGT. V lost 7 bases and J 5 bases, leaving 20 bases between the germline ends.